The TCR beta chain under discussion was sequenced for a study of regulatory T cells in long-lasting Graves disease. Study-level points and caveats: With 2,500 to 3,000 shared public clonotypes, persistent patients exceeded new patients, who shared over 950.

The V end was cut by 7 bases, the J end by 2 bases, with 18 bases between. CDR3 length equals 15 residues. CDR1 and CDR2 (germline): MDHEN, SYDVKM. Arm-PCR with iRepertoire HTBI primers amplified the CDR3 regions for these TCR beta libraries. Using its own MiXCR run on the multiplex PCR reads, TCRdb lists one record per CDR3 protein. Of about 470,000 distinct CDR3 sequences in the sample, less than 25% were seen once. In regard to this clonotype: Its matching antigen is unknown. This may be a read error, as it is one base from a much larger clone.

Noted time point: persistent/refractory GD, antithyroid drugs over 5 years with positive TRAb. From PBMCs, RNA was extracted and then used to make the TCR library. This chain joins TRBV28 and TRBJ2-7; no clear D gene. The sample consisted of peripheral blood mononuclear cells (PBMCs), taken when the disease was refractory, from a patient treated with antithyroid drugs. The source is a female donor with Graves disease. In DNA, the CDR3 is TGTGCCAGCAACACTCCCCGGACCGACGCCTACGAGCAGTACTTC. This codes for CASNTPRTDAYEQYF.